This T cell receptor beta chain originates from a study of T cell responses to AZD1222 COVID-19 vaccine. Overall study findings and caveats: Repertoires were obtained only post-peak T cell response. Of the AZD1222 recipients, only 5 or 6 were seropositive at baseline.

TCRdb's table, derived via immunoSEQ multiplex PCR, lists solely in-frame clones and lacks some. The profile covers tens of thousands of clones, with roughly 90% appearing a single time and around 3.2% taken by the ten largest. A note on this clone: Antigen specificity is unknown.

The V end was cut by 0 bases, the J end by 1 base, with 10 bases between. The CDR3 contains 15 residues. Germline CDR1 is SGHRS and CDR2 is YFSETQ. The sequence was collected from an adult who received the AZD1222 COVID-19 vaccine. The sample here was peripheral blood, taken 28 days after the second AZD1222 dose. This chain links TRBV5-1 with TRBJ1-1, with no clear D. The CDR3 is CASSLGGERNTEAFF. CDR3 DNA: TGCGCCAGCAGCTTGGGTGGGGAGAGGAACACTGAAGCTTTCTTT.